The subject of this entry is one T cell receptor beta chain. Its specificity is unknown. The entry originates in a study of response to subunit inactivated influenza vaccine. CDR1 KGHSH and CDR2 LQKENI come from the germline V gene. Trimming cost V 1 base and J 2 bases, with 11 bases left between them. The CDR3 runs 16 residues. TCRdb re-derived calls from the RT-PCR reads in MiXCR, one entry per CDR3 protein. The sample shows 400,000 to 550,000 distinct CDR3 sequences, about 25% of them seen only once. Study results and caveats: Authors suggested each seasonal influenza vaccination recruits few new T cells.

This clonotype was obtained from a man aged 50 or older who received an inactivated influenza vaccine. This sample comprised CD4+ T cells sorted from PBMCs, obtained approximately 5 days after vaccination. The J gene is TRBJ2-2, the V gene TRBV18; D uncertain. CDR3 sequence reads: CASSPLRGPNTGELFF. For the CDR3, the DNA is TGTGCCAGCTCACCACTGCGAGGACCCAACACCGGGGAGCTGTTTTTT.